This TCR beta chain derives from a study of T cell responses to AZD1222 COVID-19 vaccine. Overall study findings and caveats: All repertoire sampling was performed exclusively after the peak T cell response. The donor group comprised mostly white British people and more females; the analysis possibly underestimated clonal diversity. Only six AZD1222 recipients tested seropositive at baseline. Increases in Spike-specific TCR breadth and depth were seen after two AZD1222 doses.

The CDR3 extends over 14 amino acids. The germline gives CDR1 SGHRS, CDR2 YFSETQ. The V and J ends lost 4 bases and 6 bases, in that order; junction bases with no gene match: 9. Comments on this clone: Its antigen remains unidentified.

Assay: immunoSEQ multiplex PCR; the TCRdb copy retains only in-frame clones and omits some. The sample shows over 130,000 clones, roughly 94% of them seen only once. The receptor's source is an adult in good health. This rearrangement joins TRBV5-1 to TRBJ1-1, with 7 positions matching TRBD1. The sample was peripheral blood, taken on day 0 of AZD1222 vaccination. CDR3 DNA: TGCGCCAGCAGCGCGGGACAGTGGTTTGCTGAAGCTTTCTTT. Translation gives CASSAGQWFAEAFF.